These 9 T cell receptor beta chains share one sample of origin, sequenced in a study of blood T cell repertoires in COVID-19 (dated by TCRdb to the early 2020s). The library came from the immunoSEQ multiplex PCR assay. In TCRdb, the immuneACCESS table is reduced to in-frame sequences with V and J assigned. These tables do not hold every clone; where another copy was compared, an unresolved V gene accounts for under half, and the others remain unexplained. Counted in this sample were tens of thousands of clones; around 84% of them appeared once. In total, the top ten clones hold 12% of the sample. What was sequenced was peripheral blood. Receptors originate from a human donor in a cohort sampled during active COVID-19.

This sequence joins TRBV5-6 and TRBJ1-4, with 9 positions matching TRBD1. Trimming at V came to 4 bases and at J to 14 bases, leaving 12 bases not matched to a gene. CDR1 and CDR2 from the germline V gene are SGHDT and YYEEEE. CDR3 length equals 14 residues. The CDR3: CASSPGTGLGGLFF. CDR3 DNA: TGTGCCAGCAGCCCAGGGACAGGGTTGGGGGGGCTGTTTTTT.

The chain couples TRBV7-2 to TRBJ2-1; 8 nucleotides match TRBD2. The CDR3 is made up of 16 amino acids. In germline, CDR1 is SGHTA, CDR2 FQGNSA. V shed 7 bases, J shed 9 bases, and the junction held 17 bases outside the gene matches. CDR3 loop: CASTLVAGGGVGEQFF. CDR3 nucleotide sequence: TGTGCCAGCACCCTAGTGGCGGGAGGAGGAGTTGGTGAGCAGTTCTTC.

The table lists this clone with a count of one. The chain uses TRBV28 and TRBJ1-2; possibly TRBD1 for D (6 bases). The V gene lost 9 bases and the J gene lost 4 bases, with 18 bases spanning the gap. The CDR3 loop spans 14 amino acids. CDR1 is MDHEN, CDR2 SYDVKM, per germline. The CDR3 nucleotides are TGTGCCAGTAAAACAACAGGGAATCTCTATGGCTACACCTTC. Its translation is CASKTTGNLYGYTF.

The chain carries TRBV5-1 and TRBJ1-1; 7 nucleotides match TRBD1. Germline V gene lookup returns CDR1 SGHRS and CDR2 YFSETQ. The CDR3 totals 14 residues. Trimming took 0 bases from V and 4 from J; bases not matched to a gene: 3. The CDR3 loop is CASSLGQGPTEAFF. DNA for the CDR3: TGCGCCAGCAGCTTGGGACAGGGCCCCACTGAAGCTTTCTTT.

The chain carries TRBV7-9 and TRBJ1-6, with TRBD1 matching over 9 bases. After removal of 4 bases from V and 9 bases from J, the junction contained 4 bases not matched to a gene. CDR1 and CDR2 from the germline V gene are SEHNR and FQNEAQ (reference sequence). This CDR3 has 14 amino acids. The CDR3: CASSSGQGSSPLHF. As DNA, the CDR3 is TGTGCCAGCAGCTCGGGACAGGGATCTTCACCCCTCCACTTT.

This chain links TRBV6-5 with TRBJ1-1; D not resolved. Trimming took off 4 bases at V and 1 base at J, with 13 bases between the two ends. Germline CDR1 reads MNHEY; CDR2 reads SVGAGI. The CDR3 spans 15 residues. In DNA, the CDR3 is TGTGCCAGCAGTTGGGAGGGAACTAGGAACACTGAAGCTTTCTTT. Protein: CASSWEGTRNTEAFF.

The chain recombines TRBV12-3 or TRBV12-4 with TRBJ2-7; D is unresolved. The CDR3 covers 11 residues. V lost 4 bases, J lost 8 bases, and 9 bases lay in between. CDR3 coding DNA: TGTGCCAGCAGTTGGCTAGGAAAGCAGTACTTC. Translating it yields CASSWLGKQYF.

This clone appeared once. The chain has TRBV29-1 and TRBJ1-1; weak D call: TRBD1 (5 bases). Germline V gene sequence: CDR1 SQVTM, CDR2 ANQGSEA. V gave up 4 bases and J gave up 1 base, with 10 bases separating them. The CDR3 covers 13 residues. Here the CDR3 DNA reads TGCAGCGTTGTGTGGGGCCCGAACACTGAAGCTTTCTTT. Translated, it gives CSVVWGPNTEAFF. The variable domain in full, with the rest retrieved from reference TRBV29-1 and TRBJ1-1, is SAVISQKPSRDICQRGTSLTIQCQVDSQVTMMFWYRQQPGQSLTLIATANQGSEATYESGFVIDKFPISRPNLTFSTLTVSNMSPEDSSIYLCSVVWGPNTEAFFGQGTRLTVV.

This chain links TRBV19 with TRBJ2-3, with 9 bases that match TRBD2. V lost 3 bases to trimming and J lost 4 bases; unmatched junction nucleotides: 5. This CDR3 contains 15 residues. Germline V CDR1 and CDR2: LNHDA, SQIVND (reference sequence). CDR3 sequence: CASSMEREAADTQYF. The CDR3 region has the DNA TGTGCCAGTAGTATGGAGCGGGAGGCCGCAGATACGCAGTATTTT.